Below, one T cell receptor (beta chain) is given with its context. Participants' reported clinical history set cohort assignment. The sample belongs to a study of blood T cell repertoires in COVID-19. Study summary: The cDNA or gDNA used as material had been derived from T cells, B-cell-depleted T cells, or PBMCs.

Original data processing: Nucleated cell number was recorded as an estimate derived from reference gene primer amplification. Measured with immunoSEQ multiplex PCR; TCRdb has only the in-frame clones, and not every one. V and J calls and clone size are copied from that table; D and trimming were computed from the DNA. The repertoire has fewer than 250,000 clones, 80% to 85% of them found once; the top ten carry 3% to 3.5%. Per germline, CDR1 SGDLS and CDR2 YYNGEE. Deletions cut 1 base from V and 0 bases from J, with 11 bases between. The CDR3 length is 16 residues. Sequenced: PBMCs or T cells enriched from blood (not recorded which). This receptor was obtained from a woman between 25 and 40 years old who had been exposed to COVID-19. This chain joins TRBV9 and TRBJ1-3, with a weak D call TRBD1 (6 bases). The CDR3 nucleotides are TGTGCCAGCAGCGTATGGGCGGACAGCTCTGGAAACACCATATATTTT. The encoded protein is CASSVWADSSGNTIYF. The full variable domain, its missing parts supplied by reference TRBV9 and TRBJ1-3, is DSGVTQTPKHLITATGQRVTLRCSPRSGDLSVYWYQQSLDQGLQFLIQYYNGEERAKGNILERFSAQQFPDLHSELNLSSLELGDSALYFCASSVWADSSGNTIYFGEGSWLTVV.